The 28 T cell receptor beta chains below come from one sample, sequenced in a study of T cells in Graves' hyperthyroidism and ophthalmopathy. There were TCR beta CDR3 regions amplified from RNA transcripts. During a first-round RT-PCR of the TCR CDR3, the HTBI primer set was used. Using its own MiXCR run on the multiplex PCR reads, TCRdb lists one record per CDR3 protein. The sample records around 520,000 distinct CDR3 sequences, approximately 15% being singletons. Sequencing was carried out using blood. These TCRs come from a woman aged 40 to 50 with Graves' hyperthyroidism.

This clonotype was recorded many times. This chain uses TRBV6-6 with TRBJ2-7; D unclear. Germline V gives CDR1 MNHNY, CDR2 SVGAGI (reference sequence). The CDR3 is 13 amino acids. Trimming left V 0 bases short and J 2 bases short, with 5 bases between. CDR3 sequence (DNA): TGTGCCAGCAGTTACTCTGATGCCTACGAGCAGTACTTC. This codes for CASSYSDAYEQYF.

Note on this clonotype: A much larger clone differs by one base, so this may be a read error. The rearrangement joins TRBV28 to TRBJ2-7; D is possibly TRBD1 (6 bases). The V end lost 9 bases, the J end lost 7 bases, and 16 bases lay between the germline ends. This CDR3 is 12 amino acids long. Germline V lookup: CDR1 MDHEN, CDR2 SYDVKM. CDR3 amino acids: CASTKDSNEQYF. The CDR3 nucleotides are TGTGCCAGTACTAAGGACAGCAATGAGCAGTACTTC.

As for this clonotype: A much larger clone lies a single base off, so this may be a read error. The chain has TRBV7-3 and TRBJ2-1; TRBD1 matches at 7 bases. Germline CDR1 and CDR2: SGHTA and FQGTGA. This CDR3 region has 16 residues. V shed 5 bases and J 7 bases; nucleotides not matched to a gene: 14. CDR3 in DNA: TGTGCCAGCAGCAGATCCGGGACAGAGGTAACAAATGAGCAGTTCTTC. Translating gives CASSRSGTEVTNEQFF. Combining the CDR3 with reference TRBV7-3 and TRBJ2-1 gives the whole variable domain GAGVSQTPSNKVTEKGKYVELRCDPISGHTALYWYRQSLGQGPEFLIYFQGTGAADDSGLPNDRFFAVRPEGSVSTLKIQRTERGDSAVYLCASSRSGTEVTNEQFFGPGTRLTVL.

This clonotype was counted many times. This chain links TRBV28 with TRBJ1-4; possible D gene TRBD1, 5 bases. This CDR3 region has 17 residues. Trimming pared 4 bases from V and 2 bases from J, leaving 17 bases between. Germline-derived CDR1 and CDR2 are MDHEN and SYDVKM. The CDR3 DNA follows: TGTGCCAGCAGTTCACCGGGACGGGGGTGGACTAATGAAAAACTGTTTTTT. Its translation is CASSSPGRGWTNEKLFF.

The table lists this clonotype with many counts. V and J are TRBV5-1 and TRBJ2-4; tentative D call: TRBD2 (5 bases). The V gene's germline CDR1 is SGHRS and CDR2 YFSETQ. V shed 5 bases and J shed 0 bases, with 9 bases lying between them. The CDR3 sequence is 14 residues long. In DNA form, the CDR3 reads TGCGCCAGCAGTTACGGGATAGCCAAAAACATTCAGTACTTC. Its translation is CASSYGIAKNIQYF.

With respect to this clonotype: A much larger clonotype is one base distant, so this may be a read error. In nucleotides, the CDR3 is TGTGCCAGCAGCTTAGAAACGAGCTCTGGAAACACCGTATATTTT. This translates into CASSLETSSGNTVYF. This rearrangement joins TRBV11-3 to TRBJ1-3, with D unclear. CDR1 is SGHNT, CDR2 YENEEA, per germline. The CDR3 is 15 residues long.

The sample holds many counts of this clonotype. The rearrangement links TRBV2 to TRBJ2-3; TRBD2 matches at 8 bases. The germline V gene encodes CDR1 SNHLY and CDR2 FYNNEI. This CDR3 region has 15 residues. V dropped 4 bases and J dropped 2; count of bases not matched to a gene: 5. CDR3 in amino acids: CASSGAGGLTDTQYF. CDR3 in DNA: TGTGCCAGCAGTGGGGCGGGAGGCCTCACAGATACGCAGTATTTT.

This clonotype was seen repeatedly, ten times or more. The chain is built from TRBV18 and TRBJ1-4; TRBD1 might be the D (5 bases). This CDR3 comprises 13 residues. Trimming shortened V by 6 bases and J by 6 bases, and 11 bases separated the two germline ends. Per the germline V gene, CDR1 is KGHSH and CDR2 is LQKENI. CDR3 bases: TGTGCCAGCTCCCCAGGGAGGGATGAAAAACTGTTTTTT. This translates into CASSPGRDEKLFF.

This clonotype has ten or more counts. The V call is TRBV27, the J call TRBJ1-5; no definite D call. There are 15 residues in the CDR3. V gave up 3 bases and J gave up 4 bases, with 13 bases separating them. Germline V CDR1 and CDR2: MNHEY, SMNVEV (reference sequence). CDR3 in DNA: TGTGCCAGCAGTTTGGTGGGATTAGGAAATCAGCCCCAGCATTTT. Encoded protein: CASSLVGLGNQPQHF.

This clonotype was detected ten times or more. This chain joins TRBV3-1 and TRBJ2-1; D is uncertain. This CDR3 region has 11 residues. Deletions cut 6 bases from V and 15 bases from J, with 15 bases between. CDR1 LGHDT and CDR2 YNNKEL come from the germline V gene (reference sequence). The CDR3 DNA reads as TGTGCCAGCAGTCAGTCTTCTGTGATGTTCTTC. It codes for CASSQSSVMFF.

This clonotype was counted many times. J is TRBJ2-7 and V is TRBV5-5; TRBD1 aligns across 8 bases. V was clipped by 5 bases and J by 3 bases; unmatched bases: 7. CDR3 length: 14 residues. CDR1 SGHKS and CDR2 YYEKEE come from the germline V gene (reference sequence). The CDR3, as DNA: TGTGCCAGCAGACTTACCGGGACAGGCTACGAGCAGTACTTC. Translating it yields CASRLTGTGYEQYF.

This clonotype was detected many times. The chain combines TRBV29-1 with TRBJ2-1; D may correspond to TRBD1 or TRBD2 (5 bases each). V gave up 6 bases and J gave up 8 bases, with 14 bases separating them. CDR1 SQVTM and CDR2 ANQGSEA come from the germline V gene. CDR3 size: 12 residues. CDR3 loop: CSVLGRRDEQFF. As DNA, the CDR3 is TGCAGCGTCTTGGGACGGCGGGATGAGCAGTTCTTC.

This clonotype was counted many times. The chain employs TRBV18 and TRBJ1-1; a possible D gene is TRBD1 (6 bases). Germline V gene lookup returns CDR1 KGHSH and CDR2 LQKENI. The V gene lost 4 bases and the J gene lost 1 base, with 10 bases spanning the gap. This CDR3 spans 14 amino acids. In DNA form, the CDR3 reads TGTGCCAGCTCACTAACAGGGTGGAACACTGAAGCTTTCTTT. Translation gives CASSLTGWNTEAFF.

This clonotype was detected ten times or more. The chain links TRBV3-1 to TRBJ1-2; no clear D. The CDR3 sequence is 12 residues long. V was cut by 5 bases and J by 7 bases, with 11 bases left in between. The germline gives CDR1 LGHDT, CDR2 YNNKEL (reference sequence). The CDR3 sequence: CASSTERAGYTF. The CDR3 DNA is TGTGCCAGCAGCACGGAACGGGCTGGCTACACCTTC.

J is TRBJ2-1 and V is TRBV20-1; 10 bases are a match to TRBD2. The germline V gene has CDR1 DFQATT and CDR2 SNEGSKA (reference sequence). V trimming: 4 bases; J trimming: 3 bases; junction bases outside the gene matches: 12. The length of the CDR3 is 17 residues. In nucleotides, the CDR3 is TGCAGTGCTACCCACAGCGGGAGGGCCGCTAACTACAATGAGCAGTTCTTC. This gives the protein CSATHSGRAANYNEQFF.

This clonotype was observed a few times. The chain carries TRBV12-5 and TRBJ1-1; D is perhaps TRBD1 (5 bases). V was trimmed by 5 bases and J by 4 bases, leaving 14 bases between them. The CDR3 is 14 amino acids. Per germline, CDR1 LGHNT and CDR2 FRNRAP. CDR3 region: CASGPPRGSTEAFF. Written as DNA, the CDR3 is TGTGCTAGTGGTCCCCCGAGGGGAAGCACTGAAGCTTTCTTT.

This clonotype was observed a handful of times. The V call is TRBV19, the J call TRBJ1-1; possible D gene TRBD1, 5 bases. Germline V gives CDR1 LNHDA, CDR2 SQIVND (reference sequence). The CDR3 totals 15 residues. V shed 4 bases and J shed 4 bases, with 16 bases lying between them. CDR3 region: CASSRQIVVGTEAFF. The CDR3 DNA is TGTGCCAGTAGTAGACAGATCGTGGTTGGCACTGAAGCTTTCTTT.

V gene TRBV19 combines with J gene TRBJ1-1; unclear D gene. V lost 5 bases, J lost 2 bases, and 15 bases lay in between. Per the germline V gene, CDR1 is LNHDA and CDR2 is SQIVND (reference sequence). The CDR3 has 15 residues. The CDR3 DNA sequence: TGTGCCAGTAGTCCGAGGCATCTCCGAAACACTGAAGCTTTCTTT. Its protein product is CASSPRHLRNTEAFF.

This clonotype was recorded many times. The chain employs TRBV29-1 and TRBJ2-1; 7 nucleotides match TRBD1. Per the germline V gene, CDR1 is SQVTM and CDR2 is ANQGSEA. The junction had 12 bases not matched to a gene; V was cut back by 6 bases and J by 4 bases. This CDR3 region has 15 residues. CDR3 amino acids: CSVAGTEELYNEQFF. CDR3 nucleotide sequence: TGCAGCGTGGCCGGGACAGAGGAACTATACAATGAGCAGTTCTTC.

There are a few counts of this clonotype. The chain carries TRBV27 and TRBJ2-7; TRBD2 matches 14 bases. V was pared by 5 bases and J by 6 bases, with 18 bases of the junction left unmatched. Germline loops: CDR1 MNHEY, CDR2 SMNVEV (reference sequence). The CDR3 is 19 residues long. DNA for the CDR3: TGTGCCAGCAGTCACCAAGGGACAGGACTAGCGGGAGGCCTCCTCGAGCAGTACTTC. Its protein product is CASSHQGTGLAGGLLEQYF.

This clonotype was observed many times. The CDR3, as DNA: TGTGCCAGTCATGAACGTGGCGAAGATACGCAGTATTTT. This encodes CASHERGEDTQYF. The genes are TRBV28 and TRBJ2-3, with D unresolved. The germline V gene has CDR1 MDHEN and CDR2 SYDVKM. The V end was cut by 9 bases, the J end by 5 bases, with 15 bases between. This CDR3 comprises 13 residues.

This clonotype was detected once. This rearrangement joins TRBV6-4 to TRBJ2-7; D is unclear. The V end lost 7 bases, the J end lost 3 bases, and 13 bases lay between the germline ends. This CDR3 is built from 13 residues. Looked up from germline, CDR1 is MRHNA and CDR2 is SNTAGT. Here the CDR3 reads CASTPTSCYEQYF. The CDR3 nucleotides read TGTGCCAGCACACCGACATCCTGCTACGAGCAGTACTTC.

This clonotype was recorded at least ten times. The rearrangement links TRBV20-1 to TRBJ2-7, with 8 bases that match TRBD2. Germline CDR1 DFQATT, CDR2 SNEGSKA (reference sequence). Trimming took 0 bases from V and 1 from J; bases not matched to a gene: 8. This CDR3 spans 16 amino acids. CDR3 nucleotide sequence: TGCAGTGCTAGAGATCTAGAGACTAGCGTTTCCTACGAGCAGTACTTC. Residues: CSARDLETSVSYEQYF.

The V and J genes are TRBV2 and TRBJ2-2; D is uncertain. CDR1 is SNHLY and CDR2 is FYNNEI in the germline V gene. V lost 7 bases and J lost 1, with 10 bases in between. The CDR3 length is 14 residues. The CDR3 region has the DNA TGTGCCAGCAAAACGGACCGGAACACCGGGGAGCTGTTTTTT. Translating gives CASKTDRNTGELFF.

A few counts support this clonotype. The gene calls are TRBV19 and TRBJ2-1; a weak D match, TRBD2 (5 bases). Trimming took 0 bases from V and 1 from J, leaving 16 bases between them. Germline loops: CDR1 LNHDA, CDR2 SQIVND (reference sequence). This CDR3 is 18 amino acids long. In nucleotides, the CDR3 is TGTGCCAGTAGTATAGATCTATGGGCTAGCTGGTCCTACAATGAGCAGTTCTTC. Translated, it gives CASSIDLWASWSYNEQFF.

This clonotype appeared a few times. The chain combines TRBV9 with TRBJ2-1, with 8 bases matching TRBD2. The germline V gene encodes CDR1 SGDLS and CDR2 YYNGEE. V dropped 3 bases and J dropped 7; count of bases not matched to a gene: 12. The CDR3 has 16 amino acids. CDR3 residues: CASSGGDSGIGNEQFF. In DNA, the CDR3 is TGTGCCAGCAGCGGAGGGGATAGCGGGATTGGGAATGAGCAGTTCTTC.

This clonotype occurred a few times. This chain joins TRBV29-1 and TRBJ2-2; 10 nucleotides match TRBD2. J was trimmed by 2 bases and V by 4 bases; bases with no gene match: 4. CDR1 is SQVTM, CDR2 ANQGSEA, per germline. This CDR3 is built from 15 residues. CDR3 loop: CSVATSGINTGELFF. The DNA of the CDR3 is TGCAGCGTTGCAACTAGCGGGATTAACACCGGGGAGCTGTTTTTT.

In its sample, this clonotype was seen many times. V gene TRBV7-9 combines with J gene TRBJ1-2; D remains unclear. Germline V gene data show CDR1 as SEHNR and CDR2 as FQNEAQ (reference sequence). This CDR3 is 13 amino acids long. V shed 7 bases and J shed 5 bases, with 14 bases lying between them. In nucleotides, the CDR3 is TGTGCCAGCACCTTCACGGGCGGATATGGCTACACCTTC. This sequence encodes CASTFTGGYGYTF. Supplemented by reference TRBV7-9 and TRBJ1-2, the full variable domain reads DTGVSQNPRHKITKRGQNVTFRCDPISEHNRLYWYRQTLGQGPEFLTYFQNEAQLEKSRLLSDRFSAERPKGSFSTLEIQRTEQGDSAMYLCASTFTGGYGYTFGSGTRLTVV.